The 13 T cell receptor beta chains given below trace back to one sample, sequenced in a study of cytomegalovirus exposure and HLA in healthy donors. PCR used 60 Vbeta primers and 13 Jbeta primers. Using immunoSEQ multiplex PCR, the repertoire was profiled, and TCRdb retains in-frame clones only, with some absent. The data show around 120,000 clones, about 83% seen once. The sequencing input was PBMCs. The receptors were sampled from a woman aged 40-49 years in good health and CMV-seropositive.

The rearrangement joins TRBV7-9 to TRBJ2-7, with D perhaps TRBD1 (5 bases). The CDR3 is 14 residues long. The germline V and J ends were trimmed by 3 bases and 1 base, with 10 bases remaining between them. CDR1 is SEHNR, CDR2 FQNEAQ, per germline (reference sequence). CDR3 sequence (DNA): TGTGCCAGCAGCTTTACAGGTGGTTCCTACGAGCAGTACTTC. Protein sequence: CASSFTGGSYEQYF.

The CDR3 here is CASSLVGQGAMETQYF. The CDR3 region has the DNA TGCGCCAGCAGCTTGGTAGGTCAGGGGGCGATGGAGACCCAGTACTTC. The chain links TRBV5-1 to TRBJ2-5; TRBD1 agrees at 8 bases. Germline V lookup: CDR1 SGHRS, CDR2 YFSETQ. The CDR3 is made up of 16 amino acids. J was trimmed by 5 bases and V by 0 bases; bases with no gene match: 9.

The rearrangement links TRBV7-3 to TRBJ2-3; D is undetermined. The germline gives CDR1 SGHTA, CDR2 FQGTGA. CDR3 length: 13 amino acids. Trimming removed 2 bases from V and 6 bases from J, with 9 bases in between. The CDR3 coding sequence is TGTGCCAGCAGCTTACTTCGTTTTGATACGCAGTATTTT. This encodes CASSLLRFDTQYF.

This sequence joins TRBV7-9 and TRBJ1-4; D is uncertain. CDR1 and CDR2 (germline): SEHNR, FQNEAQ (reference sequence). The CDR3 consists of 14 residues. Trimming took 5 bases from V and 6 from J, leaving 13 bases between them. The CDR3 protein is CASSNGGSYEKLFF. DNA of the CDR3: TGTGCCAGCAGCAACGGAGGCTCATATGAAAAACTGTTTTTT.

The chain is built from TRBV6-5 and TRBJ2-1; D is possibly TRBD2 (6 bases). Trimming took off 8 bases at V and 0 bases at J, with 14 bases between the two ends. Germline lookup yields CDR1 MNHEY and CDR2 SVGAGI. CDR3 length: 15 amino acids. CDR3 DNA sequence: TGTGCCAGCGCCAGGGACGGGGGCTCCTACAATGAGCAGTTCTTC. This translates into CASARDGGSYNEQFF.

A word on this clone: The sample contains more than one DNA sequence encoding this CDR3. The CDR3 DNA reads as TGTGCCAGCAGTTACTCGTTGAGCTCTGGAAACACCATATATTTT. As protein: CASSYSLSSGNTIYF. The V call is TRBV6-5, the J call TRBJ1-3, with D uncertain. The CDR3 runs 15 residues. Germline lookup yields CDR1 MNHEY and CDR2 SVGAGI. The V end lost 0 bases, the J end lost 0 bases, and 6 bases lay between the germline ends.

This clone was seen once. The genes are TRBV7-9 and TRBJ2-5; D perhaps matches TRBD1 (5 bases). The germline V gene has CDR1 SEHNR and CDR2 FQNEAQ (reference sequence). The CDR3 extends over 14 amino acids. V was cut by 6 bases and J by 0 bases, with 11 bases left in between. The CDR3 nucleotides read TGTGCCAGCAGTCCGACAGCGTACCAAGAGACCCAGTACTTC. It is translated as CASSPTAYQETQYF.

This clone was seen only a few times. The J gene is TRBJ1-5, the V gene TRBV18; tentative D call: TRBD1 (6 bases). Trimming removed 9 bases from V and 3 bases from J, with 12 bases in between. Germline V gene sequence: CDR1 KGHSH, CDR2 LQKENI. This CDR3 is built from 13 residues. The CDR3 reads CASRQANNQPQHF. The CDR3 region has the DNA TGTGCCAGTCGACAGGCGAACAATCAGCCCCAGCATTTT.

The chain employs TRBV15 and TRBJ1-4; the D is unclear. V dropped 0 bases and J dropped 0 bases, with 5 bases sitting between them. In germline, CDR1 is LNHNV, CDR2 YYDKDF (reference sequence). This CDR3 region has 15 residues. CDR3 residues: CATSRDTATNEKLFF. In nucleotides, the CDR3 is TGTGCCACCAGCAGAGACACAGCAACTAATGAAAAACTGTTTTTT.

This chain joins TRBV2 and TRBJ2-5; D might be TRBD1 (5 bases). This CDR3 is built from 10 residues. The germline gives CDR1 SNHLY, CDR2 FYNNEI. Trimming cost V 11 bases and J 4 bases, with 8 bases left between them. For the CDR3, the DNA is TGTGCCTCTAGGGGAGAGACCCAGTACTTC. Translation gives CASRGETQYF.

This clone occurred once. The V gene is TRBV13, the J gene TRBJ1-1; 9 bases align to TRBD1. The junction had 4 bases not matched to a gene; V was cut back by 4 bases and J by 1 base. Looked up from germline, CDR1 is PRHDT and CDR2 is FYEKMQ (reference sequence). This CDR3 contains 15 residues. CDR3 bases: TGTGCCAGCAGCTACCGGGACAGGGCGAACACTGAAGCTTTCTTT. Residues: CASSYRDRANTEAFF.

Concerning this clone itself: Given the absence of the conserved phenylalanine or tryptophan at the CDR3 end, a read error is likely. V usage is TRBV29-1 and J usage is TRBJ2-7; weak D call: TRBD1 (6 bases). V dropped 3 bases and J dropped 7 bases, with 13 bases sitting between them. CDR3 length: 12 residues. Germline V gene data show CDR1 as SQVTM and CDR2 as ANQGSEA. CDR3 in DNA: TGCAGCGTTGAGATGGGGGCCGGAGAGCAGTACCTC. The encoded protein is CSVEMGAGEQYL.

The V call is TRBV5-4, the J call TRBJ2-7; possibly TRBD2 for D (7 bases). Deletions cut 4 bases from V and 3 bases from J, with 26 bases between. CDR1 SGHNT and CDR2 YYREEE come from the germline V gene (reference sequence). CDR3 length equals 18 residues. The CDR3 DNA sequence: TGTGCCAGCAGCGGGAGGGAGAACAAGGGGGATTATCTCTACGAGCAGTACTTC. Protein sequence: CASSGRENKGDYLYEQYF.